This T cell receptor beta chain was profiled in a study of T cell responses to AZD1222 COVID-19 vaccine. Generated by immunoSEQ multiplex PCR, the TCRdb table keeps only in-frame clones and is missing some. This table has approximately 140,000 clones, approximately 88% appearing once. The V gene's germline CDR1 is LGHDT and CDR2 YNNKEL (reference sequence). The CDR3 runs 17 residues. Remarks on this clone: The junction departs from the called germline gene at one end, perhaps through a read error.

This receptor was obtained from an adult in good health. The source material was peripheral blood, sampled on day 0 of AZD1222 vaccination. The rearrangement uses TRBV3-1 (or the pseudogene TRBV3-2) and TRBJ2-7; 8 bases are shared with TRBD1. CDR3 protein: CASSQAGTGSVIAPGHF. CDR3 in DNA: TGTGCCAGCAGCCAAGCAGGGACAGGTAGTGTAATCGCCCCAGGGCACTTC.